This is a list of T cell receptor beta chains from one sample in a study of blood T cell repertoires in COVID-19. TCRdb's copy holds only in-frame clones and misses some; the assay was immunoSEQ multiplex PCR. The sample consists of 200,000 to 250,000 clones, almost 85% of them appearing once. Material: peripheral blood. The receptors originated from a woman aged 50 to 65 with active or convalescent COVID-19. CDR3s include the opening cysteine and the closing phenylalanine or tryptophan. A D gene is named only where the DNA matches it firmly. Expanded clones get a size class; other rows say once, few or many, or leave the size out.

d_call | clone_size | j_call | v_call | cdr3_aa | cdr3_nt
- | - | TRBJ1-6 | TRBV7-2 | CASSLAPQNNSPLHF | TGTGCCAGCAGCTTAGCCCCCCAGAATAATTCACCCCTCCACTTT
- | - | TRBJ2-1 | TRBV5-1 | CASSLGGNEQFF | TGCGCCAGCAGCCTAGGGGGAAATGAGCAGTTCTTC
- | - | TRBJ1-1 | TRBV3-1/TRBV3-2 | CASSQVLGSTEAFF | TGTGCCAGCAGCCAAGTACTAGGGTCCACTGAAGCTTTCTTT
- | - | TRBJ1-5 | TRBV15 | CATSTARGNQPQHF | TGTGCCACCAGCACCGCCAGGGGAAATCAGCCCCAGCATTTT
TRBD1 | - | TRBJ1-6 | TRBV18 | CASSPTGHVLPLHF | TGTGCCAGCTCACCGACAGGGCACGTCTTACCCCTCCACTTT
- | - | TRBJ1-4 | TRBV2 | CASRREPGTREKLFF | TGTGCCAGCAGGCGCGAACCCGGGACTCGGGAAAAACTGTTTTTT
- | - | TRBJ2-2 | TRBV3-1/TRBV3-2 | CASSQEVSTGELFF | TGTGCCAGCAGCCAAGAAGTCAGCACCGGGGAGCTGTTTTTT
- | few | TRBJ2-2 | TRBV11-3 | CASSLRDKTGGELFF | TGTGCCAGCAGCTTACGGGATAAGACGGGCGGGGAGCTGTTTTTT
TRBD1 | - | TRBJ2-7 | TRBV5-1 | CASSLVGQGYEQYF | TGCGCCAGCAGCTTGGTAGGACAGGGCTACGAGCAGTACTTC
TRBD1 | - | TRBJ1-2 | TRBV18 | CASSPDFGQGNGYTF | TGTGCCAGCTCACCCGATTTCGGACAGGGGAATGGCTACACCTTC
- | once | TRBJ1-1 | TRBV10-3 | CAISESGIKPINTEAFF | TGTGCCATCAGTGAGTCCGGGATAAAACCAATAAACACTGAAGCTTTCTTT
- | - | TRBJ2-5 | TRBV5-1 | CASSFGRATQETQYF | TGCGCCAGCAGCTTCGGCAGAGCGACCCAAGAGACCCAGTACTTC
- | few | TRBJ1-5 | TRBV6-5 | CASRGLRTRNQPQHF | TGTGCCAGCCGGGGACTTCGGACGCGCAATCAGCCCCAGCATTTT
- | - | TRBJ2-7 | TRBV9 | CASSVGLEPEQYF | TGTGCCAGCAGCGTTGGTCTGGAGCCCGAGCAGTACTTC
- | - | TRBJ2-5 | TRBV19 | CASSMVGGAEKTQYF | TGTGCCAGTAGTATGGTTGGTGGGGCTGAAAAGACCCAGTACTTC
- | - | TRBJ1-4 | TRBV19 | CASSGRDRSTNEKLFF | TGTGCCAGTAGTGGGCGGGACCGATCAACTAATGAAAAACTGTTTTTT
TRBD2 | many | TRBJ2-1 | TRBV6-2/TRBV6-3 | CASSEREGPNEQFF | TGTGCCAGCAGTGAGCGGGAGGGCCCCAATGAGCAGTTCTTC
- | - | TRBJ1-1 | TRBV6-5 | CASSYSPGTEAFF | TGTGCCAGCAGTTACTCCCCCGGCACTGAAGCTTTCTTT
- | - | TRBJ2-7 | TRBV27 | CASSLRGSYEQYF | TGTGCCAGCAGCCTCAGGGGCTCCTACGAGCAGTACTTC
- | - | TRBJ2-4 | TRBV5-1 | CASSLSGRAKNIQYF | TGCGCCAGCAGCTTGTCCGGGAGAGCCAAAAACATTCAGTACTTC
- | - | TRBJ1-1 | TRBV12-3/TRBV12-4 | CASTSGRSTEAFF | TGTGCCAGCACCTCAGGGCGGAGCACTGAAGCTTTCTTT
- | - | TRBJ2-7 | TRBV5-6 | CASSFGAGSYEQYF | TGTGCCAGCAGCTTCGGGGCGGGATCCTACGAGCAGTACTTC
TRBD1 | - | TRBJ1-2 | TRBV28 | CASSFGGGGNYGYTF | TGTGCCAGCAGTTTTGGAGGGGGCGGAAACTATGGCTACACCTTC
- | - | TRBJ2-7 | TRBV5-1 | CASRRDWPDEKYF | TGCGCCAGCAGAAGGGACTGGCCGGATGAGAAGTACTTC
- | - | TRBJ2-7 | TRBV9 | CASSVGSGSSYEQYF | TGTGCCAGCAGCGTAGGGAGCGGAAGCTCCTACGAGCAGTACTTC
- | - | TRBJ1-4 | TRBV7-6 | CASSLARPGQINEKLFF | TGTGCCAGCAGCTTAGCAAGGCCAGGACAAATCAATGAAAAACTGTTTTTT
TRBD1 | - | TRBJ1-2 | TRBV28 | CAGGTAYGYTF | TGTGCCGGGGGGACAGCCTATGGCTACACCTTC
- | - | TRBJ1-1 | TRBV7-9 | CASSLGWAPFF | TGTGCCAGCAGCTTAGGATGGGCACCCTTTTTT
- | - | TRBJ2-1 | TRBV5-1 | CASSSAASSEQFF | TGCGCCAGCAGCTCCGCGGCCTCGTCGGAGCAGTTCTTC
TRBD2 | - | TRBJ2-3 | TRBV11-2 | CASSSRLAGTSTDTQYF | TGTGCCAGCAGCTCCCGACTAGCGGGGACTAGCACAGATACGCAGTATTTT
- | - | TRBJ1-5 | TRBV28 | CASIARTPSTNQPQHF | TGTGCCAGCATTGCTCGGACACCGAGCACCAATCAGCCCCAGCATTTT
TRBD1 | - | TRBJ1-2 | TRBV16 | CASSQFLDRAGYTF | TGTGCCAGCAGCCAATTCCTCGACAGGGCTGGCTACACCTTC
- | - | TRBJ1-2 | TRBV19 | CASSNKPGDYGYTF | TGTGCCAGTAGTAATAAACCGGGGGACTATGGCTACACCTTC
- | - | TRBJ2-2 | TRBV27 | CASSQDRRGTGELFF | TGTGCCAGCAGTCAAGACAGGCGTGGCACCGGGGAGCTGTTTTTT
TRBD1 | - | TRBJ2-5 | TRBV4-1 | CASSQHRDSQETQYF | TGCGCCAGCAGCCAACACCGGGACAGTCAAGAGACCCAGTACTTC
TRBD1 | - | TRBJ1-6 | TRBV2 | CASSPTGDYNSPLHF | TGTGCCAGCAGTCCTACAGGGGACTATAATTCACCCCTCCACTTT
- | - | TRBJ1-5 | TRBV19 | CASSTPTQGNQPQHF | TGTGCCAGTAGTACCCCTACCCAGGGAAATCAGCCCCAGCATTTT
- | - | TRBJ2-6 | TRBV19 | CASSIDRSGANVLTF | TGTGCCAGTAGTATAGATCGCTCTGGGGCCAACGTCCTGACTTTC
TRBD1 | - | TRBJ1-6 | TRBV7-2 | CASTRFSGQYNSPLHF | TGTGCCAGCACCCGATTTTCGGGACAGTATAATTCACCCCTCCACTTT
- | - | TRBJ1-2 | TRBV10-3 | CAISESTGRRNYGYTF | TGTGCCATCAGTGAGTCGACTGGACGGAGGAACTATGGCTACACCTTC
- | - | TRBJ1-1 | TRBV24-1 | CATSDPTGPTEAFF | TGTGCCACCAGTGATCCAACAGGGCCCACTGAAGCTTTCTTT
TRBD1 | - | TRBJ1-6 | TRBV29-1 | CSVESSGTGLPTYPPLHF | TGCAGCGTTGAATCTTCCGGGACAGGGCTCCCGACCTATCCACCCCTCCACTTT
TRBD1 | - | TRBJ1-6 | TRBV19 | CASNDRANSGNSPLHF | TGTGCCAGTAACGACAGGGCGAATTCGGGTAATTCACCCCTCCACTTT
- | - | TRBJ1-5 | TRBV30 | CAWSAGWGSGSNQPQHF | TGTGCCTGGAGCGCGGGGTGGGGATCAGGAAGCAATCAGCCCCAGCATTTT
- | - | TRBJ2-1 | TRBV11-2 | CASTYLLQGPNEQFF | TGTGCCAGCACCTACCTATTACAGGGCCCCAATGAGCAGTTCTTC
- | - | TRBJ1-1 | TRBV19 | CASSINAGATVEAFF | TGTGCCAGTAGTATTAACGCGGGGGCAACGGTTGAAGCTTTCTTT
- | - | TRBJ1-1 | TRBV6-5 | CASIRQRDMNTEAFF | TGTGCCAGCATACGACAAAGGGACATGAACACTGAAGCTTTCTTT
- | - | TRBJ1-1 | TRBV4-1 | CASSQLYQGSEAFF | TGCGCCAGCAGCCAACTTTATCAGGGCTCTGAAGCTTTCTTT
- | few | TRBJ1-4 | TRBV5-1 | CASSPMGRLNEKLFF | TGCGCCAGCAGCCCTATGGGGCGACTTAATGAAAAACTGTTTTTT
- | few | TRBJ2-6 | TRBV11-2 | CASSLISPGANVLTF | TGTGCCAGCAGCTTAATCTCTCCTGGGGCCAACGTCCTGACTTTC
- | - | TRBJ2-2 | TRBV5-1 | CASSLGGPPPGELFF | TGCGCCAGCAGCTTGGGGGGGCCCCCTCCCGGGGAGCTGTTTTTT
- | - | TRBJ1-6 | TRBV18 | CASSPLAGNNSPLHF | TGTGCCAGCTCACCACTGGCAGGGAATAATTCACCCCTCCACTTT
- | - | TRBJ1-5 | TRBV2 | CASRPGTGGNQPQHF | TGTGCCAGCAGGCCCGGGACGGGGGGAAATCAGCCCCAGCATTTT
TRBD1 | - | TRBJ2-2 | TRBV19 | CASRGQAANTGELFF | TGTGCCAGTAGAGGACAGGCCGCGAACACCGGGGAGCTGTTTTTT